The sequence of this T cell receptor beta chain was determined in a study of cytomegalovirus exposure and HLA in healthy donors (dated by TCRdb to the late 2010s). Context from the whole study: In an earlier analysis of 550 to 750 of the donors, about 260 Gb of sequence data and some 100 million unique TCR beta sequences from about 180 million T cells were reported. Along with the approximately 650-subject first cohort, a separate validation cohort of 120 different subjects was used. In an earlier analysis of 500 to 650 of the donors, high-throughput TCR beta sequencing was used to judge whether each TCR beta V gene segment behaved as functional or pseudogenic. Every discovery cohort repertoire had been produced on one sequencing platform. Rather than using new phenotypic data, the later analysis identified candidate immune exposures from TCR beta sequences and from how often those sequences occurred across donors. Genome-wide SNP genotypes for about 55% of the roughly 670 donors were used in a later genetic analysis, which treated that subset as a discovery cohort. An early release that covered fewer than 800 HLA-typed donors contained around 300 gigabases of sequencing data and 85 million to 100 million unique TCR sequences. Among the roughly 400 genotyped donors, around 81% belonged to the genetic ancestry cluster associated with self-reported Caucasian donors. The aim of the study was to test whether cataloging public T cell receptors could identify signatures of past pathogen exposure. On average, roughly 250,000 unique TCR beta nucleotide sequences were sequenced per donor among about 400 genotyped donors of the cohort, with around 19% of those sequences being non-productive. A later analysis re-analyzed previously published TCR beta repertoires from roughly 690 donors and added high-resolution HLA genotyping to study TCR occurrence patterns. The study profiled the T cell repertoires of some 610 subjects by immunosequencing and related them to cytomegalovirus serostatus. The number of typed donors differed by locus: about 620-630 for A, B, C, DRB1 and DQB1; 522 for DQA1; approximately 600 for DPA1; and roughly 450 for DPB1. To predict cytomegalovirus infection status, the study brought together high-throughput TCR immunosequencing, statistical association of individual TCRs with disease status, and machine learning. Donor age, sex, ethnicity and CMV serostatus were compiled alongside the repertoire data. Both class I and class II loci were covered by HLA typing, at four-digit resolution. Because of strong linkage in the cohort, four to six DR-DQ haplotypes were treated as single units for association and clustering. Paper-wide results and their limitations: Specific HLA alleles were associated with 15,000 to 20,000 TCR beta sequences at a false discovery rate of 0.05 in a later analysis. When HLA alleles, especially DR and DQ, strongly co-occurred, TCR associations were difficult to assign to individual alleles. The presence/absence analyses assumed that sequencing depth was roughly uniform across donors, and that assumption may not be true. Most TCR sequences were seen in very few donors, while some public TCRs were found in many individuals. A further reported finding was that TCR beta sequences accurately predicted the HLA-A and HLA-B alleles for most subjects in the first cohort. For the cohort, immune exposure information was limited to CMV serostatus. In vitro tests confirmed that a few of the cytomegalovirus-associated TCR beta chains recognize cytomegalovirus antigens. A later analysis found that most CMV-associated TCR beta chains appeared HLA-restricted, with HLA associations seemingly driven largely by CMV exposure. Because counts were too low, around 17 rarely observed V segments, including chromosome 9 orphons, were left out of the earlier analysis of some 640 of the donors. In a later analysis, HLA-associated TCR beta chains showed more clonal expansion and lower generation probabilities than non-associated chains that were equally common. In a later analysis, TCR association rates were found to vary across HLA loci, with the most associated TCRs seen for DRB1 alleles and the fewest for HLA-C alleles. Some IMGT-functional V segments, including TRBV6-2 and TRBV6-3, could not be distinguished by the 87-base-pair reads and were therefore excluded. The study gave a list of under 200 TCR beta chains associated with cytomegalovirus. Because some donors lacked HLA typing at each locus, the association tests relied only on the typed subset. A later analysis reported that several top co-occurrence clusters appeared linked to parvovirus B19, influenza, CMV and Epstein-Barr virus. The authors suggested that the approach could potentially be extended to other disease states and immunological phenotypes. In both the original and validation cohorts, the classifier was reported to diagnose cytomegalovirus status with high specificity and sensitivity. Correlated functional status among segregating V segments might reflect linkage disequilibrium, but an unknown experimental factor could not be ruled out. Broadly in line with IMGT annotations, most TCR beta V segments showed up in productive rearrangements about 87% or about 30% of the time in an earlier analysis of about 500 of the donors. Only TCR beta chains were sequenced in this cohort, and the absence of alpha or paired-chain data limited detectable features. A group of highly shared sequence variants was considered likely to be a technical artifact of the sequencing pipeline. Compared with the approximately 670-donor mean, donors in an Asian-associated ancestry cluster had fewer N-insertions in productive TCRs, according to a later genetic analysis. A later genetic analysis associated a missense DCLRE1C variant with V-gene and J-gene trimming of TCR beta chains, and an independent cohort replicated the association.

The cohort consisted of more than 650 healthy bone marrow donors. At the time of sampling, every cohort member was nominally healthy, though immune exposures that went unrecorded were likely present. The donor was CMV seronegative and was included in the group of 352 seronegative cohort members. Every donor gave a peripheral blood sample, and the peripheral blood mononuclear cells from that sample were used for TCR beta sequencing. Genomic DNA extraction from the blood cell samples was performed with the Qiagen DNeasy Blood Extraction Kit. CDR1 PRHDT and CDR2 FYEKMQ were looked up in the germline V gene (reference sequence). Including the terminal cysteine and phenylalanine, the CDR3 comprises 15 residues. The sequence is cut down to CDR3 DNA, 45 bases in frame from base 1. V is clipped by 1 base and J by 0 bases, and the sequence between their germline boundaries is 10 bases long. The library relied on the immunoSEQ multiplex PCR assay. For the multiplex PCR, a mixture combining 60 forward primers for TCR Vbeta segments and 13 reverse primers for TCR Jbeta segments was used. A multiplex PCR assay on genomic DNA amplified the CDR3 region of rearranged TCR beta genes. The Illumina HiSeq System was used to sequence the amplified TCR beta libraries as 87-base-pair reads. In the source study's methods: A later analysis counted 65 million to 90 million unique TCR beta chains across the approximately 700 repertoires, and roughly 9.9 million of these chains were shared by at least two donors. A nearest-neighbor algorithm error-corrected the raw reads and collapsed the reads into unique sequences, merging closely related sequences to remove PCR and sequencing errors. Alignment of CDR3 sequences to IMGT reference sequences was used to assign V, D and J gene segments. For a sequence to be retained, a match of at least six nucleotides to both a V gene segment and a J gene segment was required. Rearrangements were called productive when the CDR3 lacked stop codons and stayed in frame with V and J; all others were non-productive. CDR3 was defined by IMGT convention, running from the second conserved V-encoded cysteine to the conserved J-encoded phenylalanine. The earlier analysis of 500 to 600 of the donors excluded sequences that lacked an unambiguous match to a single V gene segment. An earlier analysis of several hundred of the donors called V segments functional above 56.7% productive rearrangements and segregating when the between-donor standard deviation exceeded 5%. A statistical classification framework was built for diagnosing cytomegalovirus status from the catalog of TCR beta chain sequences. In a later analysis, V and J genes were assigned by comparing TCR nucleotide sequences against IMGT/GENE-DB human TR gene sequences. A later analysis assigned CDR3 sequences and most-parsimonious VDJ recombination scenarios with the TCRdist pipeline. In a later analysis, every TCR beta chain was defined by the combination of its CDR3 amino acid sequence and its V-gene family, and reads without a unique V-gene family were dropped. As a way to deal with suspected cross-contamination and a sequencing artifact, a later analysis dropped 450 to 700 nucleotide sequences that were highly shared and had low generation probability. In a later analysis, a clonal expansion index was calculated for each public chain from normalized within-repertoire ranks of inferred template counts. In a later analysis, generation probabilities were computed with a VDJ recombination model fitted to out-of-frame rearrangements, and the resulting probabilities were checked against IGoR. A later analysis scored TCR-TCR, TCR-HLA and TCR-CMV co-occurrence with hypergeometric tests, applying a repertoire-size bias correction to TCR pairs. A later analysis estimated false discovery rates by permuting HLA or CMV assignments 20 times. In a later analysis, co-occurring TCRs were grouped using DBSCAN, with TCRdist sequence similarity added in when clustering inside HLA-allele-positive subsets. Repertoires with fewer than 30,000 or more than 120,000 public chains, plus five repertoires with anomalous nucleotide sharing, were excluded from co-occurrence clustering. Sourced from immuneACCESS, this table was stored by TCRdb with only in-frame sequences that have V and J called. A share of the clones is absent; for the studies checked, an unresolved V gene accounts for under half, and the remainder has no known explanation. V and J calls and clone size follow that table, whereas D and trimming were derived from the DNA. The sample has 90,000 to 150,000 clones on record. In total, the top ten clones hold 3.6% of the sample.

As concerns this clone: The clone's antigen remains unknown.

Sequencing was done on a sample of PBMCs. The chain joins TRBV13 to TRBJ2-7; a weak D assignment points to TRBD1 (5 bases agree). This receptor was identified in a man aged 18 to 29 in good health and CMV-seronegative. This receptor carries the CDR3 CASSLEGMNSYEQYF. The DNA sequence is TGTGCCAGCAGCTTAGAGGGGATGAACTCCTACGAGCAGTACTTC.